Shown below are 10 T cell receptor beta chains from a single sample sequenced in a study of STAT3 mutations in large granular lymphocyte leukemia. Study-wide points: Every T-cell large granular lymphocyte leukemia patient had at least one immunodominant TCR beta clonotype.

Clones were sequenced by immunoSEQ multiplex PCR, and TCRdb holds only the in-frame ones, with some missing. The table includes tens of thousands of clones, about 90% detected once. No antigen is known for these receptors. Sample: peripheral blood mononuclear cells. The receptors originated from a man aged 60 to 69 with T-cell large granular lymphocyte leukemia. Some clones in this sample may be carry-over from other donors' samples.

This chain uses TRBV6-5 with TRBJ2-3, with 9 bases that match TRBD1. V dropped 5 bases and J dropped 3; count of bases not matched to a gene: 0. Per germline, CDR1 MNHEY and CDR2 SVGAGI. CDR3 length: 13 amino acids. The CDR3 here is CASSGQGTDTQYF. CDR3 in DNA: TGTGCCAGCAGTGGACAGGGGACAGATACGCAGTATTTT.

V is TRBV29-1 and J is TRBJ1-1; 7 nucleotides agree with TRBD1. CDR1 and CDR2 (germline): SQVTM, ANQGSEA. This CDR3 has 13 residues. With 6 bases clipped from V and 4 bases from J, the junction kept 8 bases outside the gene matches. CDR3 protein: CSVLQGSFTEAFF. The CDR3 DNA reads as TGCAGCGTACTACAGGGGTCGTTCACTGAAGCTTTCTTT.

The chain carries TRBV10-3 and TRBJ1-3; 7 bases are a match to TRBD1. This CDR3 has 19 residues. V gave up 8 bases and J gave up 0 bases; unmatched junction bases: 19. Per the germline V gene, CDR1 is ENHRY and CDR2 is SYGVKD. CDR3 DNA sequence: TGTGCCATCGAGAGGGGAACAGGGGCTCCAAGAAGCTCTGGAAACACCATATATTTT. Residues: CAIERGTGAPRSSGNTIYF.

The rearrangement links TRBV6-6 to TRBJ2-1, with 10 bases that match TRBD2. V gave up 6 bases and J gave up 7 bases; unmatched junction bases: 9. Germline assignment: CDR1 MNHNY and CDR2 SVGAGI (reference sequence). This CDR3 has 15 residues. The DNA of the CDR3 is TGTGCCAGCAGCCCCGGGACTAGCGTGGGTAATGAGCAGTTCTTC. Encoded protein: CASSPGTSVGNEQFF.

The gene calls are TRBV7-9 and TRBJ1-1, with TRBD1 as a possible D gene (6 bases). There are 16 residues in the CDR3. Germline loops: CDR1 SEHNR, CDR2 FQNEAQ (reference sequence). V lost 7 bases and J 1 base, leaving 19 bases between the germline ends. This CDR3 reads CASTSRRGAGNTEAFF. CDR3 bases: TGTGCCAGCACCTCCCGGAGGGGGGCCGGGAACACTGAAGCTTTCTTT. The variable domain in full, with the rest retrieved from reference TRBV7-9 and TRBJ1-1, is DTGVSQNPRHKITKRGQNVTFRCDPISEHNRLYWYRQTLGQGPEFLTYFQNEAQLEKSRLLSDRFSAERPKGSFSTLEIQRTEQGDSAMYLCASTSRRGAGNTEAFFGQGTRLTVV.

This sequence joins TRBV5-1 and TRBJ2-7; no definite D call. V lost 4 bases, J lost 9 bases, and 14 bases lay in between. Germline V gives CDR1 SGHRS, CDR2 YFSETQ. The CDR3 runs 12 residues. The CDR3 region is CASSPDGTPQYF. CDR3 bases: TGCGCCAGCAGCCCCGATGGTACCCCGCAGTACTTC.

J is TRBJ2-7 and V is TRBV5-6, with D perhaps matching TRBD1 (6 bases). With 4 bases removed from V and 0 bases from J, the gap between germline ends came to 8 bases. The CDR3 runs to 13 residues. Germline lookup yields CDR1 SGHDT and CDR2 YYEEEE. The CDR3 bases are TGTGCCAGCAGCGAGGGACACTCCTACGAGCAGTACTTC. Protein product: CASSEGHSYEQYF. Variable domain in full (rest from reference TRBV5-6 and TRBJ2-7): DAGVTQSPTHLIKTRGQQVTLRCSPKSGHDTVSWYQQALGQGPQFIFQYYEEEERQRGNFPDRFSGHQFPNYSSELNVNALLLGDSALYLCASSEGHSYEQYFGPGTRLTVT.

The CDR3 region has the DNA TGTGCCAGTAGTCCAACAGGGGGCTACACTGAAGCTTTCTTT. This encodes CASSPTGGYTEAFF. This chain joins TRBV19 and TRBJ1-1; 9 positions match TRBD1. The V segment lost 5 bases and the J segment 3 bases; nucleotides outside the gene matches: 4. CDR3 length equals 14 residues. The germline V gene encodes CDR1 LNHDA and CDR2 SQIVND (reference sequence).

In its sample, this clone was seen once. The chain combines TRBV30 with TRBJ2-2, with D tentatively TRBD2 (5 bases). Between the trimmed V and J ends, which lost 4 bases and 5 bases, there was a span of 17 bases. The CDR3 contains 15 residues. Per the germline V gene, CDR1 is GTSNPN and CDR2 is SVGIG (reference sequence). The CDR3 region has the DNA TGTGCCTGGAACTACCCCCCGGGGAGAACCGGGGAGCTGTTTTTT. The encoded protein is CAWNYPPGRTGELFF.

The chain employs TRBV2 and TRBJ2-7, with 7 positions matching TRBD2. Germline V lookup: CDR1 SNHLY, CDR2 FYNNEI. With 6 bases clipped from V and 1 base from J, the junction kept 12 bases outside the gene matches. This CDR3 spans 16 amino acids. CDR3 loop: CASRGGVTSASYEQYF. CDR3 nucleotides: TGTGCCAGCAGAGGCGGGGTAACTAGCGCTTCCTACGAGCAGTACTTC.